Given below is one TCR beta chain in context. This clonotype has just a few counts. Its antigen remains unidentified. No base quality values were provided; no much bigger clone lies one nucleotide off. This sample stems from a study of T cells after yellow fever vaccination (dated by TCRdb to 2018 to 2020). In the study overall: Libraries from fractions with low cell numbers were prepared with the SMART-Seq v4 Ultra Low Input RNA kit. Bulk PBMC replicates and cell subsets were isolated from blood drawn at multiple timepoints before and after both primary and secondary immunization. Bulk TCR alpha and beta repertoires were sequenced longitudinally to track T-cell clones before and after primary and booster YFV17D yellow fever vaccination. Two healthy male donors, one aged 18 to 30 and one aged 30 to 40 years, made up the cohort. The full study reports these points: Because the study included only a couple of donors, the extent to which the findings can be generalized is limited. A small fraction of clonotypes appeared in both the CD4 and CD8 compartments, likely as a result of convergent recombination. Most clones expanded after primary vaccination (almost 97% of CD4 and 88% of CD8) were re-detected after the booster, suggesting that broad memory maintenance occurred. FACS-sorted repertoires could contain abundant contaminating clonotypes from the bulk population, so computational filtering was required. The secondary T-cell response was weaker than the primary response but faster, peaking on day 5 instead of day 15.

The CDR3 runs 12 amino acids, cysteine and phenylalanine included. Here the CDR3 DNA is all that survives: 36 bases in frame from base 1. The germline V gene yields SGHRS for CDR1 and YFSETQ for CDR2. The trim is 9 bases for V and 10 bases for J, with a gap of 17 bases between the germline ends. The intended sense of this specimen's treatment or condition label: live attenuated yellow fever vaccine strain. At every blood-draw timepoint, two biological replicates of bulk PBMCs were collected. PBMCs were isolated from peripheral blood using a standard Ficoll-Paque protocol. TriZol was used to extract RNA from bulk PBMCs, CD4 and CD8 fractions, and dextramer-positive and dextramer-negative fractions. The listed sequencing device is Illumina NovaSeq 6000. Synthesis of TCR cDNA relied on 5'RACE template switching, a step that introduced a universal primer site along with unique molecular identifiers. Priming of cDNA synthesis was performed from both the TCR alpha and TCR beta constant segments. Library amplification involved two PCR steps, and the second step added sample barcodes and sequencing adapters. Sequencing of libraries was done on Illumina HiSeq 2500 (2x100 bp) or NovaSeq (2x150 bp). In the original analysis: Demultiplexing of reads and collapsing into UMI consensus sequences were performed with MIGEC, and V(D)J alignment was carried out with MiXCR. Clonotypes responding to the vaccine were identified with edgeR on replicate PBMC samples, with the criteria of FDR below 0.01 and a log2 fold change above 5 up to day 15. Each bulk clonotype was labeled CD4 or CD8 based on which sequenced repertoire, CD4 or CD8, contained the clonotype at higher abundance. TCRdb reworked the public reads: Q25 trimming with fastp, MiXCR clone assembly, productive beta chains retained. Each entry merges the rows of one CDR3 protein and shows their most common DNA and genes. TCRdb's processing, not the authors' own work, is the source of the V and J calls. The sample profile shows hundreds of thousands of distinct CDR3 sequences; around a sixth of them were found once. 15% to 20% of the sample is held by the ten biggest clonotypes.

The source of this sequence is a young man who received the YFV17D yellow fever vaccine. The V and J genes are TRBV5-1 and TRBJ2-1; the D segment could be TRBD2, given 6 matching bases. Material: PBMCs, obtained before the yellow fever booster vaccination. Here is the DNA: TGCGCCACTCGGGGGACCCACCCCGAGCAGTTCTTC. Its translation reads: CATRGTHPEQFF.